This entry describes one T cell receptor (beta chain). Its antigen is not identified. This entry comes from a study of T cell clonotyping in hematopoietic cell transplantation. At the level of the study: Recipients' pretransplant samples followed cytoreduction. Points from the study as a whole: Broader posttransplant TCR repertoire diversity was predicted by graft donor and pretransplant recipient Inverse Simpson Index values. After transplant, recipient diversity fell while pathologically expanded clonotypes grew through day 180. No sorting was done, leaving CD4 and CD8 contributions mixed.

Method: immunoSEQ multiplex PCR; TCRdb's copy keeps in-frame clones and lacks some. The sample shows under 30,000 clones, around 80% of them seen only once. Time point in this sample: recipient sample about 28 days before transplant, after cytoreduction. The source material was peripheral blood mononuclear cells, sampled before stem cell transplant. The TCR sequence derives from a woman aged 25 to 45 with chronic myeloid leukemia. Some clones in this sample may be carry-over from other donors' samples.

This CDR3 is CASPVAEAFF. The CDR3 nucleotides read TGTGCCAGCCCGGTGGCTGAAGCTTTCTTT. The chain uses TRBV9 and TRBJ1-1, with D hard to call. In germline, CDR1 is SGDLS, CDR2 YYNGEE. The CDR3 runs 10 residues. V was pared by 7 bases and J by 6 bases, with 7 bases between.